This TCR beta chain was retrieved from a study of vaccination and CD4 T cells after COVID-19 (dated by TCRdb to 2021 to 2024). Background for the entire study: The convalescent cohort comprised six males and four females, including two Hispanic individuals, seven Caucasians, two Asians and one multiracial person. Two doses of either the Pfizer-BioNTech BNT162b2 vaccine (n=8) or the Moderna mRNA-1273 vaccine (n=2) were administered to participants. In control cultures, a CEFX viral epitope pool was used as positive control, an HIV-1 Nef peptide pool was used as negative control, or no peptide was added. Post-COVID blood samples were collected from convalescent patients a median of around 100 days after diagnosis, with a range of about 30 to 180 days. The spike-specific CD4+ TCR repertoire was compared before and after mRNA vaccination in approximately ten COVID-19 convalescent patients and a few infection-naive healthy vaccine recipients. Culture stimuli were overlapping spike peptide pools from SARS-CoV-2 and from the common cold coronaviruses HCoV-NL63, HCoV-OC43 and HCoV-229E. Post-vaccine blood samples were collected a median of around 10 weeks after the second vaccine dose, ranging from roughly 14 to 241 days. In an earlier paper using these donors, memory CD4+ T cell crossreactivity between SARS-CoV-2 and common cold coronavirus spike proteins was assessed at the TCR clonotype level.

With respect to this clonotype: Its antigen specificity is not known. One end of the junction does not line up with germline, which may come from a read error.

Receptor amplification or capture employed PCR. TCR sequencing of DNA from cultured CD4+ T cells used the Oncomine TCR Beta short-read assay at the Johns Hopkins FTIC core. The QIAamp micro DNA kit was used to extract genomic DNA from the cultured CD4+ T cells. The Oncomine TCR Beta libraries from cultured CD4+ T cells were pooled using unique dual indexes and then sequenced on an Illumina iSeq 100. In the source study's methods: Non-productive sequences were removed, and CDR3s that did not start with C, did not end with F or W, or were shorter than 7 amino acids were discarded. Antigen-specific clonotypes were identified with the MANAFEST web application by comparing peptide-stimulated wells with reference and other culture wells. Positive clones required FDR below 0.05, an odds ratio above 5, and productive frequency above 0.1% in at least two of three replicate wells. Clonotypes that were significantly expanded in both SARS-CoV-2 spike wells and at least one common cold coronavirus spike condition were defined as cross-reactive. CDR3 homology was assessed with Levenshtein distances (stringdist) and unrooted phylogenetic trees (ape) in R version 3.6.1. The public reads were reanalyzed by TCRdb: fastp trimming at Q25, MiXCR alignment, in-frame beta chains only. Here each entry gathers all rows of one CDR3 protein and keeps the most common genes and DNA. The V and J calls were determined by TCRdb, not by the authors. Here the sample has approximately 9,800 distinct CDR3 sequences; about 44% occur a single time. The leading ten clones occupy 9.5% to 15% of the sample.

In the germline V gene, CDR1 corresponds to KGHSH and CDR2 to LQKENI. The CDR3 has 16 amino acids, counting the end cysteine and phenylalanine. Kept here is only the CDR3 DNA, which spans 48 bases and is read in frame from base 1. The study at large found these results: Of the vaccine-specific clones in convalescent patients, 304 of 307, or nearly all, reacted only to SARS-CoV-2 spike and did not cross-react with common cold coronaviruses. The median number of SARS-CoV-2-reactive clonotypes rose from under 25 after infection to some 40 after vaccination, but the change was not significant. In convalescent patients, a median around 89% of post-vaccine SARS-CoV-2-reactive clones were detected only after vaccination, suggesting vaccine-specific priming. The study included relatively few convalescent patients and did not analyze early timepoints after natural infection.

According to the study, the label for this sample's treatment or condition signals: roughly 11-day PBMC culture with coronavirus spike peptide pools or control peptides (ViraFEST assay). CD4+ T cells from unexposed donors were collected before the COVID-19 pandemic (2011-2018). The study used the ViraFEST assay, which expanded antigen-specific T cells with peptide pools and then identified expanded clonotypes by TCR sequencing. Roughly 2 million PBMCs per well were cultured in IMDM with approximately 5.5% human AB serum and around 10 IU/ml IL-2, plus 10 ug/ml peptide pools. Half of the culture medium was replaced with fresh IL-2-containing medium on days 3 and 7. Once the cells had been in culture for less than 12 days, the EasySep CD4+ T cell isolation kit was used to isolate CD4+ T cells by negative selection. As far as cell numbers permitted, CD4+ T cells from unexposed donors were tested for reactivity against SARS-CoV-2 S and N as well as four spike pools from common cold coronaviruses. Ficoll-Paque Plus gradient centrifugation was used to isolate PBMCs from whole blood, and the isolated PBMCs were then either used fresh or cryopreserved at -140C. Each culture condition was generally run in triplicate wells. The leukapheresis product used for the unexposed donors was purchased from a commercial source.

The sequencing sample was made of CD4+ T cells from blood, cultured in vitro. The chain was built from TRBV18 and TRBJ2-7; the D segment is perhaps TRBD1 or TRBD2, each sharing 5 matched bases. The TCR was taken from a human donor in good health. The CDR3 loop reads CASPPPSWDGLGEQYF. The nucleotides are TGTGCCAGCCCACCACCGAGTTGGGACGGCCTTGGCGAGCAGTACTTC.